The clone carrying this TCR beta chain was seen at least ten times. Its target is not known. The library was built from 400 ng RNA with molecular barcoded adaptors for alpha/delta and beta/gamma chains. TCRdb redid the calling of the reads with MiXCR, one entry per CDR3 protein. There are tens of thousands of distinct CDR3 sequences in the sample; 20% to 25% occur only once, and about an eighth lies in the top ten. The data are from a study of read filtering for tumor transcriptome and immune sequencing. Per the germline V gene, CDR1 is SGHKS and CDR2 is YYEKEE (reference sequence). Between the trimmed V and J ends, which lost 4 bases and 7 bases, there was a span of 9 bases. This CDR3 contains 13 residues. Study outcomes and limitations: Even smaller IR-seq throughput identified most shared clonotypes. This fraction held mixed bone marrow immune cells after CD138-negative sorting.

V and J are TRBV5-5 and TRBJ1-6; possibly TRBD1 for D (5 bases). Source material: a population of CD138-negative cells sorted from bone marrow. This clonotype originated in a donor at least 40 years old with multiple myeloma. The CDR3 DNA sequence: TGTGCCAGCAGCCCAGCAGGGAATTCACCCCTCCACTTT. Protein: CASSPAGNSPLHF.